This paragraph covers one T cell receptor (beta chain) sequence. Its specificity is unknown. Exclusion applied to patients with autoimmune disease history or systemic immunosuppression. This sample was taken from a study of OX40 agonist ivuxolimab in advanced cancers. Study at large: Participants, 65% to 85% male, averaged approximately 65 years of age, ranging from about 20 to 80. General study points: The CD4+ and CD8+ T cells in the blood had expanded clonally by week 6 at 0.1 to 3.0 mg/kg. The study found that CD8+ T cells averaged more expanded clones than CD4+.

TCRdb's copy holds only in-frame clones and misses some; the assay was immunoSEQ multiplex PCR. The data hold some 43,000 clones, with 70% to 90% observed a single time. The source was CD4+ or CD8+ T cells sorted from blood, collected in a trial of the OX40 agonist ivuxolimab. This clonotype was sampled from an adult with an advanced solid tumor such as melanoma, head and neck, liver or kidney cancer.

CDR3 sequence reads: CASSPPTGDEQYF. As DNA, the CDR3 is TGTGCCAGCAGCCCCCCGACAGGGGACGAGCAGTACTTC. The gene calls are TRBV28 and TRBJ2-7; TRBD1 matches 8 bases. The V and J ends lost 6 bases and 5 bases, in that order; junction bases with no gene match: 6. Per the germline V gene, CDR1 is MDHEN and CDR2 is SYDVKM. There are 13 residues in the CDR3. Variable domain in full (rest from reference TRBV28 and TRBJ2-7): DVKVTQSSRYLVKRTGEKVFLECVQDMDHENMFWYRQDPGLGLRLIYFSYDVKMKEKGDIPEGYSVSREKKERFSLILESASTNQTSMYLCASSPPTGDEQYFGPGTRLTVT.